This T cell receptor beta chain appears in the sequencing data of a study of human T cells and chemical hapten exposure. TCRdb itself ran the RACE reads through MiXCR, one entry per CDR3 protein. The data show 150,000 to 200,000 distinct CDR3 sequences, with 20% to 25% seen just once and 6% to 8% held by the top ten. Time point: patch test 1, 2 weeks after DPC sensitization. Regarding treatment: therapeutic diphenylcyclopropenone sensitization with weekly scalp DPC. The authors' total RNA extraction used unfractionated whole blood. The germline CDR1 and CDR2 sequences are SGHTA and FQGNSA. The CDR3 consists of 13 residues. V was clipped by 5 bases and J by 3 bases, with 11 bases between them.

The sequencing used whole blood, collected in connection with sensitization to the hapten diphenylcyclopropenone (DPC). The clonotype comes from a woman in her fifties or sixties with alopecia areata. Some clones in this sample may be carry-over from other donors' samples. The chain carries TRBV7-2 and TRBJ2-7, with D possibly being TRBD1 (5 bases). The CDR3 spells CASSLSDSYEQYF. The CDR3 DNA sequence: TGTGCCAGCAGCCTTTCCGACAGCTACGAGCAGTACTTC.